Listed below are T cell receptor beta chains from one sample, sequenced in a study of shared clonotypes between healthy human individuals. TCRdb's copy holds only in-frame clones and misses some; the assay was immunoSEQ multiplex PCR. The sample lists roughly 2.1 million clones, around 93% occurring once. Sequences were obtained from naive CD8+ T cells from PBMCs. These receptors came from a man aged 18 to 29 in good health. Some clones in this sample may be carry-over from other donors' samples. Each CDR3 is given with its conserved first and last residue. A D gene is named only where the DNA matches it firmly. Not all rows give a size; the values are once, few, many and, for expanded clones, a class.

-,few,TRBJ1-1,TRBV12-5,TGTGCTAGTGGTTTTAGCCCATCCCAGAGCGAAGCTTTCTTT,CASGFSPSQSEAFF
-,-,TRBJ2-7,TRBV2,TGTGCCAGCAGTGTACGAACGCTTCGGGGCCCCGGCGAGCAGTACTTC,CASSVRTLRGPGEQYF
-,-,TRBJ2-1,TRBV18,TGTGCCAGCTCACCGCTTCCGGGACTTTACAATGAGCAGTTCTTC,CASSPLPGLYNEQFF
-,-,TRBJ2-2,TRBV28,TGTGCCAGCAGTTTAGAGGGTAACACGAACACCGGGGAGCTGTTTTTT,CASSLEGNTNTGELFF
TRBD1,-,TRBJ2-7,TRBV15,TGTGCCACGGGTCTGGGGACAGGGGGAAACGAGCAGTACTTC,CATGLGTGGNEQYF
TRBD1,-,TRBJ2-1,TRBV4-1,TGCGCCAGCAGCCTCCGACAGGGTGGACTGGGGTTTGAGCAGTTCTTC,CASSLRQGGLGFEQFF
-,-,TRBJ2-7,TRBV27,TGTGCCAGCAGTCCCATTGGAGACGGAACAACCTACGAGCAGTACTTC,CASSPIGDGTTYEQYF
-,-,TRBJ2-2,TRBV6-5,TGTGCCAGAAAATGGACCCGAGGGAACACCGGGGAGCTGTTTTTT,CARKWTRGNTGELFF
-,many,TRBJ1-3,TRBV28,TGTGCCAGCAGTTTGTATCCAGGAGGAAACACCATATATTTT,CASSLYPGGNTIYF
-,-,TRBJ1-3,TRBV28,TGTGCCAGCAGTTGGGGAAACACCATATATTTT,CASSWGNTIYF
-,-,TRBJ1-1,TRBV4-1,TGCGCCAGCAGCCCCAGCGGGACATCGAACACTGAAGCTTTCTTT,CASSPSGTSNTEAFF
-,-,TRBJ2-1,TRBV9,TGTGCCAGCAGCGTAGGACCAGCGAACTACAATGAGCAGTTCTTC,CASSVGPANYNEQFF
TRBD1,-,TRBJ2-7,TRBV7-9,TGTGCCAGCAGCACCCGACAGGGGAATAAGGGCGAGCAGTACTTC,CASSTRQGNKGEQYF
-,once,TRBJ1-1,TRBV28,TGTGCCCACTCCCGGGACTCAGCGAACACTGAAGCTTTCTTT,CAHSRDSANTEAFF
TRBD1,once,TRBJ2-1,TRBV9,TGTGCCAGCAGCGTAGGACAGGGGTGGGATGAGCAGTTCTTC,CASSVGQGWDEQFF
-,-,TRBJ2-5,TRBV19,TGTGCCAGCAAACAGGACTACCAAGAGACCCAGTACTTC,CASKQDYQETQYF
-,once,TRBJ1-5,TRBV27,TGTGCCAGCAGACCCGGACCCGGGTACAATCAGCCCCAGCATTTT,CASRPGPGYNQPQHF
TRBD1,-,TRBJ1-5,TRBV7-9,TGTGCCAGCAGCTTGGGGACAGGGCGCGCAATAAATCAGCCCCAGCATTTT,CASSLGTGRAINQPQHF
-,-,TRBJ2-1,TRBV7-9,TGTGCCAGCAGCTTTGCCAGCTCCTACAATGAGCAGTTCTTC,CASSFASSYNEQFF
TRBD1,-,TRBJ1-4,TRBV28,TGTGCCAGCAGCTTCGACAGGGGGAATGAAAAACTGTTTTTT,CASSFDRGNEKLFF
TRBD1,-,TRBJ2-3,TRBV29-1,TGCAGCGCCAGGACAGGCGCGGATACGCAGTATTTT,CSARTGADTQYF
-,-,TRBJ1-5,TRBV9,TGTGCCAGCAGCGTAGGCAGAAACTTCAATCAGCCCCAGCATTTT,CASSVGRNFNQPQHF
-,-,TRBJ1-3,TRBV4-1,TGCGCCAGCAGCCAAGGACGGTTCTCTGGAAACACCATATATTTT,CASSQGRFSGNTIYF